Listed below are T cell receptor beta chains from one sample, sequenced in a study of Graves' ophthalmopathy and Graves' hyperthyroidism. TCRdb analysed the multiplex PCR reads with MiXCR anew, one entry per CDR3 protein. The sample includes some 160,000 distinct CDR3 sequences, roughly two fifths seen only once; the top ten take roughly 8.9%. The sequenced sample consisted of peripheral blood. All receptors derive from a man aged 25-45 years with Graves' ophthalmopathy. Each CDR3 is given with its conserved first and last residue. A D gene is named only where the DNA matches it firmly. Some rows mark clone size as missing; the rest say once, few, many or name a class of expanded clone.

J: TRBJ2-7; V: TRBV28; size: .; D: .; length: 16; CDR3: CASSFPHRGQSYEQYF; DNA: TGTGCCAGCAGTTTTCCCCACCGGGGCCAATCCTACGAGCAGTACTTC
J: TRBJ1-6; V: TRBV12-3/TRBV12-4; size: many; D: .; length: 13; CDR3: CASSLMDRSTLHF; DNA: TGTGCCAGCAGTTTAATGGACAGATCCACCCTCCACTTT
J: TRBJ1-1; V: TRBV2; size: .; D: .; length: 9; CDR3: CAPRGKAFF; DNA: TGTGCCCCCCGAGGAAAAGCTTTCTTT
J: TRBJ2-7; V: TRBV11-1; size: .; D: .; length: 12; CDR3: CASSFPTYEQYF; DNA: TGTGCCAGCAGCTTCCCCACCTACGAGCAGTACTTC
J: TRBJ2-7; V: TRBV29-1; size: many; D: TRBD1; length: 13; CDR3: CSVTGTGYGEQYF; DNA: TGCAGCGTTACCGGGACAGGGTACGGCGAGCAGTACTTC
J: TRBJ2-7; V: TRBV10-3; size: many; D: TRBD1; length: 13; CDR3: CAIARDRVNEQYF; DNA: TGTGCCATCGCCCGGGACAGGGTGAACGAGCAGTACTTC
J: TRBJ1-5; V: TRBV27; size: .; D: .; length: 15; CDR3: CASSLTGRLGQPQHF; DNA: TGTGCCAGCAGTTTAACGGGTCGCCTTGGTCAGCCCCAGCATTTT
J: TRBJ2-5; V: TRBV7-2; size: once; D: .; length: 16; CDR3: CASSLESRGTQETQYF; DNA: TGTGCCAGCAGCTTAGAGTCCCGGGGCACCCAAGAGACCCAGTACTTC
J: TRBJ1-2; V: TRBV7-2; size: .; D: .; length: 14; CDR3: CASSLDGSLDGYTF; DNA: TGTGCCAGTAGCTTGGACGGATCCTTAGATGGCTACACCTTC
J: TRBJ1-5; V: TRBV6-5; size: many; D: .; length: 14; CDR3: CASRPDRSNQPQHF; DNA: TGTGCCAGCAGACCCGACCGTTCCAATCAGCCCCAGCATTTT
J: TRBJ2-7; V: TRBV20-1; size: .; D: .; length: 15; CDR3: CSAPAVPGTLNEQYF; DNA: TGCAGTGCCCCAGCGGTCCCAGGGACTTTGAACGAGCAGTACTTC
J: TRBJ1-5; V: TRBV6-1; size: .; D: .; length: 13; CDR3: CASMMGQGQPQHF; DNA: TGTGCCAGCATGATGGGGCAGGGTCAGCCCCAGCATTTT
J: TRBJ1-2; V: TRBV12-3/TRBV12-4; size: many; D: .; length: 15; CDR3: CASSKINPGNYGYTF; DNA: TGTGCCAGCAGTAAAATAAACCCAGGAAACTATGGCTACACCTTC
J: TRBJ2-7; V: TRBV7-2; size: .; D: .; length: 15; CDR3: CASSSARVPLAEQYF; DNA: TGTGCCAGCAGCTCGGCCCGGGTCCCTTTGGCCGAGCAGTACTTC
J: TRBJ2-5; V: TRBV4-3; size: many; D: .; length: 15; CDR3: CASSQGVRYQETQYF; DNA: TGCGCCAGCAGCCAAGGGGTCCGGTACCAAGAGACCCAGTACTTC
J: TRBJ1-5; V: TRBV6-5; size: many; D: .; length: 11; CDR3: CASTNGAPQHF; DNA: TGTGCCAGCACCAACGGTGCGCCCCAGCATTTT
J: TRBJ1-5; V: TRBV12-3/TRBV12-4; size: .; D: TRBD1; length: 16; CDR3: CASSHWGLTGNQPQHF; DNA: TGTGCCAGCAGTCACTGGGGGCTGACAGGGAACCAGCCCCAGCATTTT
J: TRBJ2-5; V: TRBV12-3/TRBV12-4; size: many; D: .; length: 13; CDR3: CASSPDRSGTQYF; DNA: TGTGCCAGCAGTCCCGACAGGTCGGGGACCCAGTACTTC
J: TRBJ2-7; V: TRBV12-3/TRBV12-4; size: .; D: .; length: 13; CDR3: CASSLDSNYEQYF; DNA: TGTGCCAGCAGTTTGGACTCAAACTACGAGCAGTACTTC
J: TRBJ1-1; V: TRBV12-3/TRBV12-4; size: many; D: .; length: 13; CDR3: CASMAGLNTEAFF; DNA: TGTGCCAGCATGGCAGGCTTGAACACTGAAGCTTTCTTT
J: TRBJ2-7; V: TRBV20-1; size: many; D: TRBD2; length: 15; CDR3: CSARGKRGSSYEQYF; DNA: TGCAGTGCTAGAGGAAAGCGGGGGTCATCCTACGAGCAGTACTTC
J: TRBJ2-5; V: TRBV7-2; size: .; D: .; length: 15; CDR3: CASSSSPRGQETQYF; DNA: TGTGCCAGCAGTTCGTCCCCCCGGGGTCAAGAGACCCAGTACTTC
J: TRBJ2-5; V: TRBV6-5; size: many; D: .; length: 13; CDR3: CASSYRSLETQYF; DNA: TGTGCCAGCAGTTACCGAAGTCTTGAGACCCAGTACTTC
J: TRBJ2-7; V: TRBV7-2; size: many; D: .; length: 15; CDR3: CASSSPDASNYEQYF; DNA: TGTGCCAGCAGCTCGCCCGACGCTTCAAACTACGAGCAGTACTTC
J: TRBJ1-6; V: TRBV12-3/TRBV12-4; size: many; D: .; length: 14; CDR3: CASAGGAVLGPLHF; DNA: TGTGCCAGCGCGGGGGGGGCCGTTCTAGGACCCCTCCACTTT